The 14 T cell receptor beta chains below were found in one sample sequenced in a study of T cells in localized non-small cell lung cancer. Profiling relied on immunoSEQ multiplex PCR, and the TCRdb table lists in-frame clones only, not all of them. The data show around 94,000 clones, approximately 86% seen once. Source: peripheral blood, taken before any cancer treatment. All receptors come from a man aged 35 to 69 with stage I squamous cell lung carcinoma.

The chain uses TRBV7-2 and TRBJ1-1; the D is unclear. CDR3 size: 15 residues. From germline, CDR1 is SGHTA and CDR2 FQGNSA. V lost 1 base to trimming and J lost 11 bases, with 20 bases between them. The CDR3 spells CASSLGWGALMRAFF. DNA of the CDR3: TGTGCCAGCAGCTTAGGGTGGGGAGCACTCATGCGGGCTTTCTTT.

The chain links TRBV6-5 to TRBJ2-3; 9 positions match TRBD2. Looked up from germline, CDR1 is MNHEY and CDR2 is SVGAGI. V trimming: 8 bases; J trimming: 8 bases; junction bases outside the gene matches: 14. This CDR3 spans 15 amino acids. CDR3 protein: CASRPWAGGLATQYF. The CDR3, as DNA: TGTGCCAGCCGCCCGTGGGCGGGGGGGCTAGCTACGCAGTATTTT.

The chain recombines TRBV12-5 with TRBJ1-2; D gene uncertain. The V gene's germline CDR1 is LGHNT and CDR2 FRNRAP. The ends were cut back, 3 bases at V and 2 bases at J, with 7 bases in the middle. The CDR3 loop spans 13 amino acids. The DNA of the CDR3 is TGTGCTAGTGGTTTAAGGGTCAACTATGGCTACACCTTC. Protein sequence: CASGLRVNYGYTF.

The chain employs TRBV28 and TRBJ1-1; 7 bases match TRBD1. Germline lookup yields CDR1 MDHEN and CDR2 SYDVKM. This CDR3 is built from 13 residues. With 6 bases clipped from V and 4 bases from J, the junction kept 5 bases outside the gene matches. The CDR3 region has the DNA TGTGCCAGCAGGAGACAGGGAGGCACTGAAGCTTTCTTT. It yields the protein CASRRQGGTEAFF.

The chain couples TRBV5-1 to TRBJ2-7, with D possibly TRBD2 on 5 matching bases. The germline V gene has CDR1 SGHRS and CDR2 YFSETQ. The CDR3 runs 15 residues. With 1 base removed from V and 3 bases from J, the gap between germline ends came to 14 bases. DNA for the CDR3: TGCGCCAGCAGCTTGTGGGAGCCTTCGAGCTACGAGCAGTACTTC. Protein sequence: CASSLWEPSSYEQYF. Full variable domain (missing parts from reference TRBV5-1 and TRBJ2-7): KAGVTQTPRYLIKTRGQQVTLSCSPISGHRSVSWYQQTPGQGLQFLFEYFSETQRNKGNFPGRFSGRQFSNSRSEMNVSTLELGDSALYLCASSLWEPSSYEQYFGPGTRLTVT.

The genes are TRBV18 and TRBJ2-1; 9 nucleotides match TRBD2. Germline CDR1 and CDR2: KGHSH and LQKENI. V gave up 5 bases and J gave up 2 bases; unmatched junction bases: 4. The CDR3 totals 15 residues. The CDR3 protein is CASSTLAGTYNEQFF. The CDR3 coding sequence is TGTGCCAGCTCAACCCTAGCGGGGACCTACAATGAGCAGTTCTTC. The whole variable domain, filled in from reference TRBV18 and TRBJ2-1, reads NAGVMQNPRHLVRRRGQEARLRCSPMKGHSHVYWYRQLPEEGLKFMVYLQKENIIDESGMPKERFSAEFPKEGPSILRIQQVVRGDSAAYFCASSTLAGTYNEQFFGPGTRLTVL.

The chain combines TRBV10-3 with TRBJ2-2; a weak D match, TRBD1 (6 bases). The V and J ends lost 5 bases and 1 base respectively, with 17 bases between them. CDR1 ENHRY and CDR2 SYGVKD come from the germline V gene. This CDR3 spans 17 amino acids. The CDR3 sequence: CAISRTLRTVNTGELFF. For the CDR3, the DNA is TGTGCCATCAGTCGAACCCTCAGGACAGTGAACACCGGGGAGCTGTTTTTT.

J is TRBJ2-2 and V is TRBV5-1; perhaps TRBD2 as D (6 bases). The length of the CDR3 is 15 residues. Trimming removed 2 bases from V and 4 bases from J, with 12 bases in between. Per the germline V gene, CDR1 is SGHRS and CDR2 is YFSETQ. CDR3 sequence: CASSFGGGRTGELFF. The DNA of the CDR3 is TGCGCCAGCAGCTTCGGGGGTGGCCGCACCGGGGAGCTGTTTTTT.

The chain employs TRBV30 and TRBJ1-5, with D possibly matching TRBD1 (5 bases). V lost 4 bases and J 1 base, leaving 8 bases between the germline ends. The CDR3 is 13 amino acids. Germline CDR1 GTSNPN, CDR2 SVGIG (reference sequence). This chain's CDR3 is CAWNTGSNQPQHF. The CDR3 bases are TGTGCCTGGAACACAGGCAGCAATCAGCCCCAGCATTTT.

The chain has TRBV28 and TRBJ1-3, with 8 bases identical to TRBD1. Germline CDR1 is MDHEN and CDR2 is SYDVKM. There are 16 residues in the CDR3. Losses at the gene ends were 6 bases for V and 0 bases for J; bases not matched to a gene: 7. The CDR3 reads CASSPRDRSSGNTIYF. The CDR3 DNA sequence: TGTGCCAGCAGCCCACGGGACAGGAGCTCTGGAAACACCATATATTTT.

The chain combines TRBV13 with TRBJ2-3, with 15 bases matching TRBD2. J was trimmed by 3 bases and V by 4 bases; bases with no gene match: 8. CDR1 is PRHDT and CDR2 is FYEKMQ in the germline V gene (reference sequence). There are 18 residues in the CDR3. The CDR3 nucleotides read TGTGCCAGCAGCTGGACTAGCGGGGGGGCCGGGTGGACAGATACGCAGTATTTT. Translating gives CASSWTSGGAGWTDTQYF.

Only a few counts were recorded for this clone. The chain carries TRBV7-9 and TRBJ1-1, with D perhaps matching TRBD1 (5 bases). Deletions cut 5 bases from V and 7 bases from J, with 14 bases between. The CDR3 loop spans 13 amino acids. Germline assignment: CDR1 SEHNR and CDR2 FQNEAQ (reference sequence). The DNA of the CDR3 is TGTGCCAGCAGCGCAGGGCCTGAAAGTGAAGCTTTCTTT. This sequence encodes CASSAGPESEAFF.

The gene calls are TRBV28 and TRBJ2-1; D possibly matches TRBD1 or TRBD2 (7 bases each). Trimming took 5 bases from V and 4 from J, leaving 15 bases between them. The CDR3 runs to 15 residues. Germline CDR1 is MDHEN and CDR2 is SYDVKM. CDR3 protein: CASSRGDSSYNEQFF. CDR3 bases: TGTGCCAGCAGTCGGGGGGACAGCAGTTACAATGAGCAGTTCTTC.

The V and J genes are TRBV7-2 and TRBJ1-4, with no clear D. V lost 5 bases to trimming and J lost 7 bases, with 20 bases between them. Germline values: CDR1 SGHTA, CDR2 FQGNSA. The CDR3 length is 16 residues. The CDR3 loop is CASSPYGPTSGEKLFF. CDR3 in DNA: TGTGCCAGCAGCCCTTACGGACCTACCTCGGGTGAAAAACTGTTTTTT.